The clone carrying this TCR beta chain was seen ten or more times. The data were taken from a study of identical twins. V trimming: 5 bases; J trimming: 7 bases; junction bases outside the gene matches: 7. The CDR3 length is 14 residues. TCRdb re-called the 5' RACE reads through MiXCR, storing one row per CDR3 protein. The sample includes some 730,000 distinct CDR3 sequences, 15% to 20% of them seen just once. These same records also appear under a second study, on T cells expressing NK-cell markers.

This sequence originates from a woman younger than 30 in good health. The chain employs TRBV12-3 or TRBV12-4 and TRBJ2-7, with 11 bases that match TRBD1. The sample comprised PBMCs. The CDR3 DNA follows: TGTGCCAGCAGTACTGGACAGGGGGCTGAAGAGCAGTACTTC. It is translated as CASSTGQGAEEQYF.